This T cell receptor (beta chain) originates from a study of blood T cells in healthy people across ages (dated by TCRdb to the mid-2010s). Context from the whole study: Template switching captured roughly one uniquely barcoded TCR beta cDNA molecule per two T cells in model experiments. The study measured age-related changes in TCR beta repertoire diversity using deep sequencing normalized with unique cDNA molecular identifiers. Four age groups were formed from the donors: young (average 16 years), middle-aged (approximately 40), aged (over 55) and long-lived (approximately 78). To avoid experimental bias, donors of different ages were distributed randomly across sequencing lanes. Using the same blood draw, the study looked at two additional independent replicas of 1 million unique cDNA reads for two donors, one aged 18 to 30 and the other aged 80 or older. Results the study describes overall, beyond this receptor: Compared with the aged group, more naive CD4+ T cells, fewer expanded clones and increased TCR diversity were shown by the long-lived group, suggesting age selection. Because donor CMV infection status was unknown, age-related changes in expanded clonotypes were potentially confounded. Estimates of total diversity based on one million sequenced T cells were regarded as lower bounds and as underestimates. Observed TCR beta diversity per million T cells fell roughly linearly with age, and a significant reduction was already apparent by age approximately 41. Bulk unsorted PBMC profiling prevented conclusive comparison of naive and antigen-experienced compartments. A strong correlation was found between observed TCR beta diversity and the percentage of naive T cells measured by flow cytometry.

Systemically healthy Caucasian individuals from Russia, 39 in total and aged about 6 to 100 years, were included as donors. Each donor gave approximately 9.3 milliliters of peripheral blood, collected into EDTA-treated Vacutainer tubes. PBMCs were isolated by Ficoll-Paque density-gradient centrifugation, with at least 6.5 million obtained per sample. Trizol reagent was used to extract total RNA from the PBMCs, yielding at least 6 micrograms per sample. Naive CD45RAhigh/CD27high T cell percentages were measured by flow cytometry on a PBMC aliquot from every donor. The library was obtained by 5' RACE. The sample was run on an Illumina HiSeq 2500. A second PCR of roughly 7 to 11 cycles was performed with a sample-barcoded 5' primer and a J-beta primer mix. A unique molecular identifier was introduced onto each TCR beta cDNA molecule by a template-switch 5' adaptor carrying 12 random nucleotides. Each sample yielded at least 2.5 million CDR3-containing paired-end reads. First-strand cDNA synthesis was performed from all RNA using the Mint cDNA synthesis kit, with priming by a TRBC-specific oligonucleotide. Following uracil-DNA glycosylase treatment, all cDNA underwent a first 18-cycle PCR with the universal primers M1SS and BC2_uni_R. The source study handled its data this way. Each sample was normalized by randomly selecting 1 million high-quality reads, each carrying a distinct molecular identifier. Reads with shared molecular identifiers were discarded instead of being binned into consensus sequences. MiTCR, set to a Q25 quality threshold and the strictest error-elimination algorithm, was used for CDR3 identification, clonotype clustering and error correction. A nonparametric unseen species model with Euler transformation was used to estimate a lower bound on total TCR beta diversity. TCRdb's own reprocessing of the public reads used fastp at Q25 and MiXCR and kept productive beta chains. Rows are unified per CDR3 protein, each entry keeping the most common DNA and genes. The V and J calls shown here were made by TCRdb, not taken from the authors' results. In all, the sample holds around 1.5 million distinct CDR3 sequences, and 34% of those were seen once. Around 11% of the sample is taken by the ten largest.

This clonotype was detected a few times. What this receptor recognizes is not known. The record has no base qualities; no much larger clone is one base away. Sample: blood. This receptor was obtained from a woman aged 30 to 39 in good health.

The encoded CDR3 is CSAPFRDSYGYTF. The bases read TGCAGTGCCCCTTTCCGGGACAGCTATGGCTACACCTTC. The sequence links TRBV20-1 to TRBJ1-2, with 7 central nucleotides matching TRBD1. Reading from cysteine to phenylalanine, the CDR3 counts 13 amino acids. The CDR3 DNA has 39 bases and is translated from base 1. Trimming leaves V shorter by 6 bases and J shorter by 4 bases, with the junction holding 8 bases beyond the gene matches. Based on the germline V gene (reference sequence), the CDR1 and CDR2 sequences are DFQATT and SNEGSKA.